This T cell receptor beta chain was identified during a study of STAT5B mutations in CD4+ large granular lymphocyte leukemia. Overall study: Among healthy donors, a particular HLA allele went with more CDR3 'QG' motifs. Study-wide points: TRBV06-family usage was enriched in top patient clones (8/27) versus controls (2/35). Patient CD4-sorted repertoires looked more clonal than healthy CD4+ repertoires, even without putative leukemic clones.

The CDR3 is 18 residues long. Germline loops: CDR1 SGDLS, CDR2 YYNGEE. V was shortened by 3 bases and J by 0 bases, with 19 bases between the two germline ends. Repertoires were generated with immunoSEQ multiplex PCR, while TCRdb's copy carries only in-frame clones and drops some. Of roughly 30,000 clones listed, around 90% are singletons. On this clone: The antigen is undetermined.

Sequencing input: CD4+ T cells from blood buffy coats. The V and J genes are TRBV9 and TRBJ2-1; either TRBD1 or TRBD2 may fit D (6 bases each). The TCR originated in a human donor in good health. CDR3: CASSGSPGGGSSYNEQFF. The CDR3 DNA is TGTGCCAGCAGCGGCTCTCCCGGAGGGGGGAGCTCCTACAATGAGCAGTTCTTC.